This is a list of T cell receptor beta chains from one sample in a study of somatic mutations in T cells in chronic GVHD. Only in-frame clones appear in the TCRdb table, and some are missing; sequencing was by immunoSEQ multiplex PCR. Here the sample spans around 13,000 clones, roughly three quarters being singletons. What was sequenced was Vbeta20-negative CD4+ T cells from blood. The receptors were gathered from a male patient aged 50 to 59 with chronic graft-versus-host disease. Part of the T cells may come from the graft donor. CDR3s include the opening cysteine and the closing phenylalanine or tryptophan. D genes are given only for firm matches. Not every row has a clone size; where given, it reads once, few, many or a size class.

j_call	d_call	v_call	clone_size	cdr3_nt	cdr3_aa
TRBJ2-5	.	TRBV5-4	.	TGTGCCAGCAGGGTTACCGCGGGGTCTCAAGAGACCCAGTACTTC	CASRVTAGSQETQYF
TRBJ2-7	TRBD1	TRBV10-3	.	TGTGCCATCAGTGCCGGACAGGACAGCACCTACGAGCAGTACTTC	CAISAGQDSTYEQYF
TRBJ1-2	.	TRBV7-2	.	TGTGCCAGCAGCTTACTACCCTCTGCCAGGGGCTACACCTTC	CASSLLPSARGYTF
TRBJ2-1	TRBD2	TRBV4-3	.	TGCGCCAGCAGCCAAGGGGTCTCCGTAGCGGGGACCTACAATGAGCAGTTCTTC	CASSQGVSVAGTYNEQFF
TRBJ1-4	.	TRBV14	.	TGTGCCAGCAGCCACCAGGCCTATAATGAAAAACTGTTTTTT	CASSHQAYNEKLFF
TRBJ2-4	TRBD1	TRBV7-2	.	TGTGCCAGCAGCGTGGGACAGGGGGCGAACATTCAGTACTTC	CASSVGQGANIQYF
TRBJ2-1	TRBD2	TRBV25-1	.	TGTGCCAGCAGTGAATGGGGCGGGAGTGCGGTTGATGAGCAGTTCTTC	CASSEWGGSAVDEQFF
TRBJ2-1	TRBD2	TRBV18	.	TGTGCCAGCTCACCACCGGGACTAGCGGGGTTTTACAATGAGCAGTTCTTC	CASSPPGLAGFYNEQFF
TRBJ2-7	.	TRBV6-5	.	TGTGCCAGCAGTTCCCTCCCCTCTGCAGCCTACGAGCAGTACTTC	CASSSLPSAAYEQYF
TRBJ2-7	TRBD1	TRBV10-3	.	TGTGCCATCAGTGCCGGACAGGACAGCACCTACGAGCAGTACTTC	CAISAGQDSTYEQYF
TRBJ1-6	.	TRBV29-1	.	TGCAGCGTGCGTTCCCGGGGGGATAATTCACCCCTCCACTTT	CSVRSRGDNSPLHF
TRBJ1-3	.	TRBV5-4	.	TGTGCCAGCAGCTCTCGGACAGCTGGAAACACCATATATTTT	CASSSRTAGNTIYF
TRBJ2-3	TRBD2	TRBV5-4	.	TGTGCCAGCAGCTTGAGGTTTAGCGGGAGTTCAGATACGCAGTATTTT	CASSLRFSGSSDTQYF
TRBJ2-7	.	TRBV7-9	few	TGTGCCAGCAGCTTAGCTACGGGCTCCTACGAGCAGTACTTC	CASSLATGSYEQYF
TRBJ2-2	TRBD2	TRBV6-6	.	TGTGCCGTGGCCGGGGGGGAGAACACCGGGGAGCTGTTTTTT	CAVAGGENTGELFF
TRBJ2-1	.	TRBV14	once	TGTGCCAGCAGCCAAGGTTCCTTTTCCTACTACAATGAGCAGTTCTTC	CASSQGSFSYYNEQFF
TRBJ2-3	.	TRBV11-2	.	TGTGCCAGCAGTTTCAACCCAGAAGATACGCAGTATTTT	CASSFNPEDTQYF
TRBJ2-3	TRBD2	TRBV6-6	.	TGTGCCAGCAAAACGGGGGTAGCGGGGACAGATACGCAGTATTTT	CASKTGVAGTDTQYF
TRBJ2-7	.	TRBV9	.	TGTGCCAGCAGCGTACAGGGTGGTTCCTACGAGCAGTACTTC	CASSVQGGSYEQYF
TRBJ2-4	.	TRBV5-4	.	TGTGCCAGCAGCTTAAGTGCGACAGCTATGGACATTCAGTACTTC	CASSLSATAMDIQYF
TRBJ2-7	TRBD1	TRBV18	.	TGTGCCAGCTCAGAACGACAGGGGACCTACGAGCAGTACTTC	CASSERQGTYEQYF
TRBJ2-3	TRBD2	TRBV7-2	.	TGTGCCAGCAGTTCCCGCCCCCTTCTAGCGGGGAACACAGATACGCAGTATTTT	CASSSRPLLAGNTDTQYF
TRBJ2-2	.	TRBV5-5	.	TGTGCCAGCAGCTTACTAGGGAAGAACACCGGGGAGCTGTTTTTT	CASSLLGKNTGELFF
TRBJ1-4	.	TRBV11-2	once	TGTGCCAGCAGCCCCACATCCGCAACTAATGAAAAACTGTTTTTT	CASSPTSATNEKLFF
TRBJ2-1	TRBD2	TRBV28	.	TGTGCCAGCAGCCGACGTGCCGCTAGCGGTGCCTACAATGAGCAGTTCTTC	CASSRRAASGAYNEQFF
TRBJ2-5	.	TRBV6-1	.	TGTGCCAGCAGTAGTTACCCCAGGGGCGCGGAGACCCAGTACTTC	CASSSYPRGAETQYF
TRBJ2-1	TRBD2	TRBV9	once	TGTGCCAGCAGCGTAGCGGCTAGCGGGGTAATGTGGCAGTTCTTC	CASSVAASGVMWQFF
TRBJ1-2	TRBD1	TRBV5-4	.	TGTGCCAGCAGCCCCCCAAAGGGGGCGGGAAATGGCTACACCTTC	CASSPPKGAGNGYTF
TRBJ2-1	TRBD2	TRBV11-2	once	TGTGCCAGCAGCTTAGAAGCGGGGGTCTACAATGAGCAGTTCTTC	CASSLEAGVYNEQFF
TRBJ2-1	TRBD2	TRBV7-3	.	TGTGCCAGCCAGGCTAGCGGGAGTTCTGGTAATGAGCAGTTCTTC	CASQASGSSGNEQFF
TRBJ1-5	.	TRBV7-2	.	TGTGCCAGCAGCTTAGTGGGCAGGGAATCAAATCAGCCCCAGCATTTT	CASSLVGRESNQPQHF
TRBJ2-7	TRBD1	TRBV6-1	.	TGTGCCAGCAGCGGGGGACAGGGGTTCAACGAGCAGTACTTC	CASSGGQGFNEQYF
TRBJ2-4	TRBD2	TRBV25-1	.	TGTGCCAGCAGTTCCTGGGCTAGCGGAGATGGGAGAAACATTCAGTACTTC	CASSSWASGDGRNIQYF
TRBJ1-1	.	TRBV2	.	TGTGCCAGTGGGACACCGAGGCAGACTGAAGCTTTCTTT	CASGTPRQTEAFF
TRBJ2-1	TRBD2	TRBV9	once	TGTGCCAGCAGCGCCCGACTAGCGGGAGGCGGGGGCAGGGAGCAGTTCTTC	CASSARLAGGGGREQFF